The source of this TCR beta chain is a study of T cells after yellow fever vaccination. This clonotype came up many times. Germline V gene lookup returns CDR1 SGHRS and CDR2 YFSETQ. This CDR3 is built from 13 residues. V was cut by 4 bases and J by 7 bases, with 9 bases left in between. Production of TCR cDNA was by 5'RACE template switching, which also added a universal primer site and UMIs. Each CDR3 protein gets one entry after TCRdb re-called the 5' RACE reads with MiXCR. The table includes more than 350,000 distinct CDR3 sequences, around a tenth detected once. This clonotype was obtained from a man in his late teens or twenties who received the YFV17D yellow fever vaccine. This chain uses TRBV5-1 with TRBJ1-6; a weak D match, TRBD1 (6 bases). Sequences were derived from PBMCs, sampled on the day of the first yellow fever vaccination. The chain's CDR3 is CASSDRLNSPLHF. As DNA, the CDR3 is TGCGCCAGCAGCGACAGGCTGAATTCACCCCTCCACTTT.